Following are 7 T cell receptor beta chains from one sample sequenced in a study of T cells in women clearing cervical HPV infection. Produced via immunoSEQ multiplex PCR; TCRdb's table is partial and in-frame only. Its clone listing holds 22,000 or so clones. Sequences were obtained from blood buffy coat. Receptor source: a woman aged 18-70 years with a cervical HPV16 infection that either progressed to CIN3+ or cleared (not recorded which).

A note on this clone: With the read ending 3 residues before the CDR3 end, the germline J gene is used to fill in that end. V and J are TRBV30 and TRBJ2-3, with D perhaps matching TRBD1 (5 bases). Germline V gives CDR1 GTSNPN, CDR2 SVGIG (reference sequence). Trimming took off 7 bases at V and 2 bases at J, with 16 bases between the two ends. The CDR3 is made up of 14 amino acids. The part of the CDR3 DNA that was read is TGTGCCTCTAGGACACCCAGGGACACAGATACG. The encoded protein is CASRTPRDTDT. The entire CDR3 protein reads CASRTPRDTDTQYF. Based on the CDR3 plus reference TRBV30 and TRBJ2-3, the full variable domain is SQTIHQWPATLVQPVGSPLSLECTVEGTSNPNLYWYRQAAGRGLQLLFYSVGIGQISSEVPQNLSASRPQDRQFILSSKKLLLSDSGFYLCASRTPRDTDTQYFGPGTRLTVL.

On this clone itself: The sequenced fragment ends 3 residues before the CDR3 boundary, so the rest is inferred from the germline J gene. The V and J genes are TRBV18 and TRBJ2-7; 16 bases line up with TRBD2. The CDR3 sequence is 17 residues long. CDR1 is KGHSH, CDR2 LQKENI, per germline. Trimming removed 0 bases from V and 6 bases from J; junction bases left unmatched: 5. The CDR3 protein is CASSPPSGTSGRGEQYF. The covered CDR3 bases are TGTGCCAGCTCACCACCATCAGGGACTAGCGGGAGGGGCGAG.

About this clone itself: The read comes to an end 3 residues before the CDR3 does, leaving the germline J gene to fill in the end. The chain uses TRBV2 and TRBJ1-2, with TRBD1 matching over 9 bases. This CDR3 has 14 amino acids. V dropped 8 bases and J dropped 7; count of bases not matched to a gene: 11. Germline CDR1 SNHLY, CDR2 FYNNEI. CDR3 DNA (partial): TGTGCCAGCGTTACCGGGACAGGGAAGATTGGC. It translates to CASVTGTGKIG. The full CDR3 sequence reads CASVTGTGKIGYTF.

Of note for this clone: The read is 3 residues too short to cover the CDR3 end, so that end is filled in from the germline J gene. The chain links TRBV19 to TRBJ1-4; D is possibly TRBD1 (5 bases). This CDR3 is 15 amino acids long. CDR1 LNHDA and CDR2 SQIVND come from the germline V gene (reference sequence). V lost 3 bases, J lost 7 bases, and 15 bases lay in between. The sequenced CDR3 bases are TGTGCCAGTAGTATGGGGATAGGGGTGGGTGAAAAA. Amino acid sequence: CASSMGIGVGEK. The whole CDR3 protein reads CASSMGIGVGEKLFF.

For this clone: The CDR3 end is not reached by the read, which stops 3 residues before it; the germline J gene fills it in. This chain links TRBV7-7 with TRBJ1-1; tentative D call: TRBD1 (5 bases). The CDR3 covers 17 residues. The germline V gene encodes CDR1 SSHAT and CDR2 FNYEAQ (reference sequence). V lost 1 base to trimming and J lost 0 bases, with 15 bases between them. The CDR3 sequence: CASSLEWGVFMNTEAFF. The CDR3 bases that were read are TGTGCCAGCAGCTTAGAATGGGGGGTTTTCATGAACACTGAA.

In regard to this clone: The CDR3 is cut off 3 residues early in the read; its end comes from the germline J gene. This chain connects TRBV4-1 to TRBJ2-5; D may be TRBD1 (5 bases). This CDR3 spans 13 amino acids. CDR1 is MGHRA and CDR2 is YSYEKL in the germline V gene. With 2 bases removed from V and 2 bases from J, the gap between germline ends came to 6 bases. This CDR3 is CASSQRGQETQYF. The CDR3 bases that were read are TGCGCCAGCAGCCAAAGGGGACAAGAGACC.

Concerning this clone itself: Coverage ceases 3 residues before the CDR3 finishes, and the germline J gene fills in the end. The chain combines TRBV18 with TRBJ2-7, with 11 bases aligning to TRBD2. This CDR3 contains 15 residues. The trim removed 2 bases at V and 3 bases at J, leaving 3 bases unmatched. Germline CDR1 and CDR2: KGHSH and LQKENI. CDR3 region: CASSPGTSGFYEQYF. CDR3 DNA (partial): TGTGCCAGCTCACCAGGGACTAGCGGATTCTACGAG. The full variable domain, rest sourced from reference TRBV18 and TRBJ2-7, is NAGVMQNPRHLVRRRGQEARLRCSPMKGHSHVYWYRQLPEEGLKFMVYLQKENIIDESGMPKERFSAEFPKEGPSILRIQQVVRGDSAAYFCASSPGTSGFYEQYFGPGTRLTVT.